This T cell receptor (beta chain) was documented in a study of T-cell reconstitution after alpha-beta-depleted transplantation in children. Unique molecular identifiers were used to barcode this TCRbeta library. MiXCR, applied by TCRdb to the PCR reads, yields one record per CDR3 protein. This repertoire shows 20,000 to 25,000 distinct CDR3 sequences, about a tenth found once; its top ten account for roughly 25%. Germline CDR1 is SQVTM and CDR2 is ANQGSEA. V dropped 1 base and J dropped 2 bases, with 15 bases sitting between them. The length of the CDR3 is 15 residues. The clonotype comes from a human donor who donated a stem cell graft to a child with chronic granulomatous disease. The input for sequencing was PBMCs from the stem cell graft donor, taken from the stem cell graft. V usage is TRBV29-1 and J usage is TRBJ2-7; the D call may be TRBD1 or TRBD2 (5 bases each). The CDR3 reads CSVEVGASPTYEQYF. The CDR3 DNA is TGCAGCGTTGAAGTAGGGGCTAGCCCTACCTACGAGCAGTACTTC.